The 31 T cell receptor beta chains in this list originate from one sample, sequenced in a study of CD8 T cells in ankylosing spondylitis. Overall study results and limits: Typical of ankylosing spondylitis blood, it appeared, was a TCR beta motif of 7 or 8 highly homologous variants.

These receptors have no known antigen. TCRdb re-called the 5' RACE reads through MiXCR, storing one row per CDR3 protein. The sample lists 800,000 to 900,000 distinct CDR3 sequences, 10% to 15% occurring once. Material for sequencing was blood, either unsorted or a sorted T cell fraction (not recorded which). These receptors all come from a male donor with ankylosing spondylitis.

This clonotype appeared a few times. The J gene is TRBJ1-5, the V gene TRBV10-3; 12 bases fit TRBD1. Trimming removed 10 bases from V and 4 bases from J; junction bases left unmatched: 14. The germline V gene encodes CDR1 ENHRY and CDR2 SYGVKD. This CDR3 has 17 amino acids. The CDR3 bases are TGTGCCACCCTTCCCTGGGGACAGGGGGCGGCAAATCAGCCCCAGCATTTT. Protein: CATLPWGQGAANQPQHF.

V is TRBV7-8 and J is TRBJ2-7, with 8 bases fitting TRBD1. Losses at the gene ends were 2 bases for V and 9 bases for J; bases not matched to a gene: 15. From germline, CDR1 is SGHVS and CDR2 FQNEAQ. The CDR3 runs to 16 residues. The CDR3 bases are TGTGCCAGCAGCTTAATGGGGACAGGTGCCTTTGTTGGGCAGTACTTC. Amino acids: CASSLMGTGAFVGQYF.

This clonotype was detected only a few times. This chain joins TRBV6-5 and TRBJ2-2, with 9 nucleotides matching TRBD1. The CDR3 consists of 16 residues. The trim removed 4 bases at V and 4 bases at J, leaving 7 bases unmatched. CDR1 is MNHEY and CDR2 is SVGAGI in the germline V gene. The CDR3 DNA reads as TGTGCCAGCAGTTCGGGACAGGGTTTATTCACCGGGGAGCTGTTTTTT. Translation: CASSSGQGLFTGELFF.

The genes are TRBV2 and TRBJ2-1; unclear D gene. V shed 4 bases and J shed 9 bases, with 10 bases lying between them. This CDR3 spans 12 amino acids. In germline, CDR1 is SNHLY, CDR2 FYNNEI. This CDR3 reads CASSVLGSEQFF. The CDR3, as DNA: TGTGCCAGCAGTGTTTTGGGGTCTGAGCAGTTCTTC.

The V call is TRBV12-3 or TRBV12-4, the J call TRBJ1-2; 12 bases are a match to TRBD1. The CDR3 loop spans 18 amino acids. J was trimmed by 0 bases and V by 3 bases; bases with no gene match: 8. The CDR3 nucleotides are TGTGCCAGCAGTTTCTCCGGGACAGGGGGCAGGTCTAACTATGGCTACACCTTC. Translation: CASSFSGTGGRSNYGYTF.

This clonotype has a handful of counts. This chain links TRBV7-2 with TRBJ2-7; 9 bases align to TRBD1. The CDR3 is 15 residues long. Trimming cost V 5 bases and J 3 bases; bases outside gene matches: 8. Germline-derived CDR1 and CDR2 are SGHTA and FQGNSA. CDR3 DNA sequence: TGTGCCAGCAGCCCCGACAGGGGGATAGACTACGAGCAGTACTTC. It codes for CASSPDRGIDYEQYF.

This clonotype occurred a few times. The J gene is TRBJ2-3, the V gene TRBV4-2, with D hard to call. The CDR3 has 14 amino acids. V lost 3 bases, J lost 4 bases, and 11 bases lay in between. CDR1 and CDR2 from the germline V gene are LGHNA and YNFKEQ. CDR3 in DNA: TGTGCCAGCAGCCAGGCTAGTCAGGCAGATACGCAGTATTTT. It encodes CASSQASQADTQYF.

This clonotype was seen at least ten times. CDR3 loop: CASSFRPGPEAFF. The CDR3 DNA is TGTGCCAGCAGTTTCAGGCCGGGGCCTGAAGCTTTCTTT. J is TRBJ1-1 and V is TRBV12-3 or TRBV12-4; D might be TRBD1 (5 bases). Trimming cost V 3 bases and J 6 bases, with 11 bases left between them. The CDR3 length is 13 residues.

This clonotype was detected only a few times. The chain uses TRBV7-2 and TRBJ2-1, with D possibly TRBD2 on 6 matching bases. V lost 8 bases and J 9 bases, leaving 20 bases between the germline ends. CDR3 length equals 14 residues. Germline loops: CDR1 SGHTA, CDR2 FQGNSA. The CDR3: CASRDSRNLGEQFF. DNA of the CDR3: TGTGCCAGCCGGGACTCGAGGAATCTAGGTGAGCAGTTCTTC.

There are a few counts of this clonotype. The rearrangement uses TRBV20-1 and TRBJ2-1; 8 bases line up with TRBD2. The CDR3 length is 12 residues. From germline, CDR1 is DFQATT and CDR2 SNEGSKA (reference sequence). The CDR3 DNA reads TGCAGCCGGGGGGGAGGAGCCTATGAGCAGTTCTTC. Translating gives CSRGGGAYEQFF.

This clonotype showed up many times. J is TRBJ2-7 and V is TRBV20-1; 7 positions match TRBD2. This CDR3 is 14 amino acids long. CDR1 and CDR2 (germline): DFQATT, SNEGSKA (reference sequence). J was trimmed by 2 bases and V by 3 bases; bases with no gene match: 7. CDR3 amino acids: CSASLWEGAYEQYF. Here the CDR3 DNA reads TGCAGTGCTAGTTTGTGGGAGGGAGCCTACGAGCAGTACTTC.

The genes are TRBV7-2 and TRBJ2-3, with D unresolved. The CDR3 is 14 amino acids. V lost 4 bases and J 2 bases, leaving 10 bases between the germline ends. The germline V gene encodes CDR1 SGHTA and CDR2 FQGNSA. The CDR3 DNA sequence: TGTGCCAGCAGCTCTAGGCCCCTCACAGATACGCAGTATTTT. Protein product: CASSSRPLTDTQYF.

This clonotype was detected a few times. The V gene is TRBV12-3 or TRBV12-4, the J gene TRBJ1-5, with D possibly TRBD1 on 6 matching bases. This CDR3 spans 15 amino acids. Trimming removed 6 bases from V and 0 bases from J, with 12 bases in between. The CDR3 DNA reads TGTGCCAGCAGCCACGGACAGTATAGCAATCAGCCCCAGCATTTT. The encoded protein is CASSHGQYSNQPQHF.

This rearrangement joins TRBV20-1 to TRBJ2-7, with a possible D match to TRBD1 (6 bases). The CDR3 contains 12 residues. V gave up 5 bases and J gave up 7 bases, with 15 bases separating them. The V gene's germline CDR1 is DFQATT and CDR2 SNEGSKA (reference sequence). The CDR3 is CSARQDAREQYF. CDR3 DNA: TGCAGTGCTCGACAGGATGCGAGGGAGCAGTACTTC.

The chain couples TRBV6-2 or TRBV6-3 to TRBJ1-1; no definite D call. The CDR3 is 13 residues long. V was trimmed by 0 bases and J by 2 bases, leaving 4 bases between them. Germline V gene lookup returns CDR1 MNHEY and CDR2 SVGEGT. The CDR3 DNA is TGTGCCAGCAGTTACTCGTCTAACACTGAAGCTTTCTTT. Translation: CASSYSSNTEAFF.

The V call is TRBV5-1, the J call TRBJ1-1, with D hard to call. Germline V CDR1 and CDR2: SGHRS, YFSETQ. The CDR3 loop spans 13 amino acids. The V end lost 2 bases, the J end lost 4 bases, and 9 bases lay between the germline ends. The CDR3 region is CASSFFTGTEAFF. CDR3 in DNA: TGCGCCAGCAGCTTCTTTACGGGCACTGAAGCTTTCTTT.

This clonotype appeared a few times. The rearrangement joins TRBV14 to TRBJ2-3; D remains ambiguous. Germline V gives CDR1 SGHDN, CDR2 FVKESK. The CDR3 loop spans 13 amino acids. Between the trimmed V and J ends, which lost 6 bases and 7 bases, there was a span of 14 bases. Here the CDR3 reads CASSPPRRYTQYF. CDR3 nucleotides: TGTGCCAGCAGTCCCCCTAGGCGGTATACGCAGTATTTT.

V usage is TRBV7-2 and J usage is TRBJ2-5; 9 bases agree with TRBD1. V was pared by 7 bases and J by 5 bases, with 5 bases of the junction left unmatched. This CDR3 is built from 13 residues. Germline V gene lookup returns CDR1 SGHTA and CDR2 FQGNSA. DNA of the CDR3: TGTGCCAGCACCCTAGACAGGGGGGAGACCCAGTACTTC. Residues: CASTLDRGETQYF.

The chain uses TRBV4-1 and TRBJ2-1, with a weak D call TRBD1 (5 bases). Per the germline V gene, CDR1 is MGHRA and CDR2 is YSYEKL. V gave up 4 bases and J gave up 0 bases, with 13 bases separating them. The CDR3 consists of 16 residues. The CDR3 protein is CASSREGAASYNEQFF. The CDR3 nucleotides are TGCGCCAGCAGCCGGGAAGGGGCCGCCTCCTACAATGAGCAGTTCTTC.

The chain has TRBV6-5 and TRBJ2-1, with 9 bases matching TRBD1. The CDR3 extends over 15 amino acids. V shed 3 bases, J shed 8 bases, and the junction held 8 bases outside the gene matches. CDR1 is MNHEY and CDR2 is SVGAGI in the germline V gene. CDR3 DNA: TGTGCCAGCAGTTATACAGGGGGCGCCAGTTATGAGCAGTTCTTC. It specifies CASSYTGGASYEQFF.

V is TRBV6-1 and J is TRBJ2-5; D is possibly TRBD1 (6 bases). This CDR3 contains 13 residues. The V and J ends lost 6 bases and 7 bases respectively, with 15 bases between them. Germline V gives CDR1 MNHNS, CDR2 SASEGT. CDR3 in DNA: TGTGCCAGCAGCTCCCTACAGGGAAGGACCCAGTACTTC. Protein: CASSSLQGRTQYF.

This chain joins TRBV20-1 and TRBJ1-4; TRBD1 matches at 8 bases. The germline V gene has CDR1 DFQATT and CDR2 SNEGSKA (reference sequence). The junction had 16 bases not matched to a gene; V was cut back by 6 bases and J by 1 base. The CDR3 length is 18 residues. The CDR3 DNA follows: TGCAGTGCAAAGGGACAGGTGGTATCGTACGGAACTAATGAAAAACTGTTTTTT. It yields the protein CSAKGQVVSYGTNEKLFF.

This clonotype has at least ten counts. In DNA form, the CDR3 reads TGTGCCATCAGTGGGACAGAATACGAGCAGTACTTC. It codes for CAISGTEYEQYF. The rearrangement uses TRBV10-3 and TRBJ2-7; possible D gene TRBD1, 6 bases. The germline V gene encodes CDR1 ENHRY and CDR2 SYGVKD. Trimming stripped 4 bases from V and 4 bases from J, with 8 bases between. The length of the CDR3 is 12 residues.

In the case of this clonotype: One end of the junction fails to match germline, which may point to a read error. CDR3 nucleotides: TGCAGCGTTGTCAGGAGGGTGAAAACTGAAGCTTTCTTT. Translated, it gives CSVVRRVKTEAFF. V and J are TRBV29-1 and TRBJ1-1; D gene unclear. The CDR3 contains 13 residues. Germline loops: CDR1 SQVTM, CDR2 ANQGSEA.

This chain links TRBV6-5 with TRBJ2-7; D might be TRBD1 or TRBD2, each matching 6 bases. Per the germline V gene, CDR1 is MNHEY and CDR2 is SVGAGI. With 2 bases removed from V and 13 bases from J, the gap between germline ends came to 21 bases. The length of the CDR3 is 14 residues. CDR3 sequence: CASSYRQEGSETYF. The CDR3 nucleotides are TGTGCCAGCAGTTACCGACAGGAGGGTTCGGAGACCTACTTC.

This chain joins TRBV13 and TRBJ2-5; D is uncertain. The germline gives CDR1 PRHDT, CDR2 FYEKMQ (reference sequence). The length of the CDR3 is 14 residues. With 8 bases removed from V and 2 bases from J, the gap between germline ends came to 15 bases. As DNA, the CDR3 is TGTGCCAGCCTTAAGGCCGAACTTCAAGAGACCCAGTACTTC. Translating gives CASLKAELQETQYF.

V is TRBV20-1 and J is TRBJ2-3; 14 bases map to TRBD2. The CDR3 runs to 14 residues. V gave up 5 bases and J gave up 4 bases; unmatched junction bases: 2. Germline V gives CDR1 DFQATT, CDR2 SNEGSKA (reference sequence). The CDR3 region is CSAGLAGGSDTQYF. CDR3 nucleotide sequence: TGCAGTGCTGGACTAGCGGGGGGCTCAGATACGCAGTATTTT.

In DNA form, the CDR3 reads TGTGCCACCCTCCCGACGACTAGCACAGATACGCAGTATTTT. This gives the protein CATLPTTSTDTQYF. The chain uses TRBV15 and TRBJ2-3; D unclear. The V end was cut by 8 bases, the J end by 0 bases, with 12 bases between. The CDR3 contains 14 residues. Germline V gene data show CDR1 as LNHNV and CDR2 as YYDKDF (reference sequence). The complete variable domain, with remaining parts taken from reference TRBV15 and TRBJ2-3, reads DAMVIQNPRYQVTQFGKPVTLSCSQTLNHNVMYWYQQKSSQAPKLLFHYYDKDFNNEADTPDNFQSRRPNTSFCFLDIRSPGLGDTAMYLCATLPTTSTDTQYFGPGTRLTVL.

There are a few counts of this clonotype. The CDR3 loop reads CASSTAMVNTEAFF. The CDR3 DNA reads TGTGCCAGCAGCACCGCGATGGTGAACACTGAAGCTTTCTTT. This chain links TRBV7-2 with TRBJ1-1; D unresolved. CDR1 is SGHTA and CDR2 is FQGNSA in the germline V gene. Trimming stripped 5 bases from V and 0 bases from J, with 10 bases between. CDR3 length equals 14 residues.

The chain links TRBV24-1 to TRBJ2-3; tentative D call: TRBD2 (6 bases). The CDR3 has 16 residues. V was shortened by 4 bases and J by 5 bases, with 18 bases between the two germline ends. CDR1 is KGHDR, CDR2 SFDVKD, per germline. CDR3 sequence (DNA): TGTGCCACCAGTGACAGACTAGTGGATACACAAGATACGCAGTATTTT. Translated: CATSDRLVDTQDTQYF.

This rearrangement joins TRBV6-5 to TRBJ2-1; D may be TRBD2 (6 bases). Trimming removed 0 bases at V and 0 bases at J, with 9 bases between. Germline CDR1 reads MNHEY; CDR2 reads SVGAGI. The CDR3 runs 16 residues. The chain's CDR3 is CASSYSAGLSYNEQFF. The CDR3 DNA sequence: TGTGCCAGCAGTTACTCGGCGGGACTCTCCTACAATGAGCAGTTCTTC.